This TCR beta chain appears in the sequencing data of a study of blood T cells in healthy people across ages. A sample-barcoded 5' primer and a J-beta primer mix were used in a second PCR of roughly 7 to 11 cycles. The template-switch adaptor was a 5' adaptor with 12 random nucleotides. It tagged each cDNA molecule. TCRdb re-derived calls from the 5' RACE reads in MiXCR, one entry per CDR3 protein. This sample yields 1.5 million or so distinct CDR3 sequences, of which about 43% are seen a single time; roughly 8.2% belongs to the top ten. The CDR3 has 14 residues. Germline V CDR1 and CDR2: LGHDT, YNNKEL (reference sequence). V lost 0 bases and J lost 7, with 12 bases in between.

This clonotype was obtained from a woman younger than 35 in good health. The chain has TRBV3-1 and TRBJ2-5; no clear D gene. The sequenced sample consisted of blood. CDR3 sequence (DNA): TGTGCCAGCAGCCAAGATATGGTCCCGGGGACCCAGTACTTC. It encodes CASSQDMVPGTQYF.